These 23 T cell receptor beta chains share one sample of origin, sequenced in a study of blood T cell repertoires in COVID-19. Some clones are missing from TCRdb's copy, which holds only in-frame ones; the method was immunoSEQ multiplex PCR. The top ten hold about 6% of the sample, which has 300,000 to 400,000 clones, around 87% seen once. The sequenced sample consisted of peripheral blood. The receptors shown here come from a woman in her fifties or sixties with COVID-19, enrolled during active disease.

The J gene is TRBJ2-5, the V gene TRBV6-2 or TRBV6-3, with TRBD2 identical over 14 bases. This CDR3 has 18 residues. J lost 7 bases, V lost 5 bases, and 15 bases had no gene match. From germline, CDR1 is MNHEY and CDR2 SVGEGT. The CDR3 protein is CASSQPGLAGAKKVTQYF. The CDR3 DNA is TGTGCCAGCAGTCAGCCGGGACTAGCGGGAGCTAAGAAGGTGACCCAGTACTTC.

The J gene is TRBJ2-1, the V gene TRBV4-1; 10 bases fit TRBD2. Germline CDR1 and CDR2: MGHRA and YSYEKL. The CDR3 runs 18 residues. V lost 4 bases, J lost 8 bases, and 17 bases stayed unmatched. In DNA, the CDR3 is TGCGCCAGCAGCCGCCTAGCGGGAGCCCGCTTCGGGGACGATGAGCAGTTCTTC. Amino acids: CASSRLAGARFGDDEQFF.

This clone was found a few times. The chain uses TRBV6-6 and TRBJ2-2; 9 bases match TRBD1. V was clipped by 5 bases and J by 0 bases; unmatched bases: 7. CDR1 MNHNY and CDR2 SVGAGI come from the germline V gene (reference sequence). There are 17 residues in the CDR3. CDR3 sequence (DNA): TGTGCCAGCAGTCGACTAACAGGGGGCCCGAACACCGGGGAGCTGTTTTTT. This sequence encodes CASSRLTGGPNTGELFF.

CDR3 nucleotides: TGTGCCAGCAGCTCGCGACAGTGGTGGGATACGCAGTATTTT. Encoded protein: CASSSRQWWDTQYF. V and J are TRBV7-9 and TRBJ2-3; TRBD1 might be the D (5 bases). In germline, CDR1 is SEHNR, CDR2 FQNEAQ (reference sequence). This CDR3 spans 14 amino acids. The germline V and J ends were trimmed by 4 bases and 6 bases, with 14 bases remaining between them.

The chain's CDR3 is CASSNLAGEARNIQYF. For the CDR3, the DNA is TGCGCCAGCAGCAATTTAGCGGGAGAAGCGAGAAACATTCAGTACTTC. This rearrangement joins TRBV5-1 to TRBJ2-4, with 9 positions matching TRBD2. This CDR3 spans 16 amino acids. Germline loops: CDR1 SGHRS, CDR2 YFSETQ. After removal of 4 bases from V and 6 bases from J, the junction contained 11 bases not matched to a gene.

This chain joins TRBV30 and TRBJ1-2, with D unclear. Germline loops: CDR1 GTSNPN, CDR2 SVGIG (reference sequence). This CDR3 region has 14 residues. Trimming stripped 0 bases from V and 6 bases from J, with 14 bases between. The CDR3 DNA is TGTGCCTGGAGTGTACTTCGGGAAAAGAATGGCTACACCTTC. This sequence encodes CAWSVLREKNGYTF.

The chain carries TRBV18 and TRBJ2-4, with D tentatively TRBD1 (6 bases). CDR3 size: 15 residues. The V gene lost 3 bases and the J gene lost 3 bases, with 12 bases spanning the gap. Germline CDR1 is KGHSH and CDR2 is LQKENI. CDR3 in amino acids: CASSPTDRLKNIQYF. The CDR3 bases are TGTGCCAGCTCACCTACGGACAGACTCAAAAACATTCAGTACTTC.

With regard to this clone: Additional DNA sequences in this sample encode the identical CDR3. The CDR3 bases are TGTGCCAGCAGTCGACAGGGCGGCTACGAGCAGTACTTC. This translates into CASSRQGGYEQYF. The chain couples TRBV12-3 or TRBV12-4 to TRBJ2-7; TRBD1 aligns across 7 bases. The CDR3 is 13 residues long. Trimming cost V 5 bases and J 3 bases; bases outside gene matches: 4.

The J gene is TRBJ2-3, the V gene TRBV12-2; the table gives TRBD2 as D, unverified against the DNA. TRBV12-2 is noted as a pseudogene. This CDR3 spans 17 amino acids. In DNA form, the CDR3 reads TGTGCAAGTCGCCTCCGACTAGCCCAAAAAAACACAGATACGCAGTATTTT. Protein: CASRLRLAQKNTDTQYF.

V gene TRBV15 combines with J gene TRBJ1-2; 9 bases fit TRBD1. V shed 9 bases, J shed 4 bases, and the junction held 6 bases outside the gene matches. CDR3 length equals 13 residues. Per germline, CDR1 LNHNV and CDR2 YYDKDF (reference sequence). The CDR3 region is CATYGQGIYGYTF. The CDR3 DNA reads as TGTGCCACTTACGGACAGGGGATCTATGGCTACACCTTC.

The chain links TRBV4-1 to TRBJ2-7, with 8 bases identical to TRBD1. The V segment lost 1 base and the J segment 3 bases; nucleotides outside the gene matches: 2. The CDR3 sequence is 14 residues long. In germline, CDR1 is MGHRA, CDR2 YSYEKL. The CDR3 sequence is CASSQGQGNYEQYF. DNA for the CDR3: TGCGCCAGCAGCCAAGGACAGGGGAACTACGAGCAGTACTTC.

As regards this clone: This sample also contains other DNA sequences that code for the same CDR3. The chain uses TRBV19 and TRBJ1-1; tentative D call: TRBD1 (5 bases). This CDR3 is 14 amino acids long. In germline, CDR1 is LNHDA, CDR2 SQIVND (reference sequence). Trimming took 5 bases from V and 0 from J, leaving 10 bases between them. CDR3 residues: CASSPQGLNTEAFF. The CDR3 DNA is TGTGCCAGTAGTCCCCAGGGCCTGAACACTGAAGCTTTCTTT.

This chain connects TRBV21-1 to TRBJ2-2; TRBD2 is the table's D call, not checked against the DNA. TRBV21-1 is termed a pseudogene. The CDR3 runs to 14 residues. DNA of the CDR3: TGTGCCAGCAGCAAAGGGAGGGGTGGTGGGGAGCTGTTTTTT. It specifies CASSKGRGGGELFF.

V is TRBV19 and J is TRBJ1-5, with 8 bases identical to TRBD1. In germline, CDR1 is LNHDA, CDR2 SQIVND (reference sequence). V was pared by 0 bases and J by 1 base, with 8 bases of the junction left unmatched. The CDR3 sequence is 18 residues long. CDR3 DNA: TGTGCCAGTAGTATAGATTTGACAGGGGCGGGGAGCAATCAGCCCCAGCATTTT. It yields the protein CASSIDLTGAGSNQPQHF.

The chain recombines TRBV29-1 with TRBJ1-5; D gene ambiguous. There are 12 residues in the CDR3. In germline, CDR1 is SQVTM, CDR2 ANQGSEA. Trimming removed 4 bases from V and 7 bases from J, with 11 bases in between. CDR3 sequence (DNA): TGCAGCGTTGGTGAGGCACGCCAGCCCCAGCATTTT. Translating gives CSVGEARQPQHF.

V gene TRBV4-1 combines with J gene TRBJ1-2, with 9 bases identical to TRBD1. Trimming at V came to 2 bases and at J to 2 bases, leaving 6 bases not matched to a gene. This CDR3 has 16 amino acids. Looked up from germline, CDR1 is MGHRA and CDR2 is YSYEKL. CDR3 bases: TGCGCCAGCAGCCAAAACCCGGGACAGGGAAACTATGGCTACACCTTC. It translates to CASSQNPGQGNYGYTF.

The V gene is TRBV5-1, the J gene TRBJ1-1, with 7 bases that match TRBD1. The J segment lost 0 bases and the V segment lost 1 base, leaving 9 bases of the junction unmatched. The CDR3 sequence is 17 residues long. Germline V gives CDR1 SGHRS, CDR2 YFSETQ. The CDR3 loop reads CASSLKGGQTLNTEAFF. CDR3 nucleotides: TGCGCCAGCAGCTTGAAAGGGGGCCAAACTCTGAACACTGAAGCTTTCTTT.

Regarding this clone: Other DNA sequences in the same sample also yield this CDR3. The V call is TRBV5-1, the J call TRBJ2-3; D gene ambiguous. The CDR3 totals 13 residues. The ends were cut back, 0 bases at V and 1 base at J, with 3 bases in the middle. Germline V lookup: CDR1 SGHRS, CDR2 YFSETQ. CDR3 protein: CASSLGRTDTQYF. Written as DNA, the CDR3 is TGCGCCAGCAGCTTGGGGCGCACAGATACGCAGTATTTT.

V gene TRBV5-1 combines with J gene TRBJ2-1; 11 nucleotides agree with TRBD2. This CDR3 has 15 amino acids. Looked up from germline, CDR1 is SGHRS and CDR2 is YFSETQ. J was trimmed by 3 bases and V by 3 bases; bases with no gene match: 2. CDR3 nucleotide sequence: TGCGCCAGCAGCTATGGGACTAGCGGCTACAATGAGCAGTTCTTC. As protein: CASSYGTSGYNEQFF.

This clone is a singleton in its sample. The genes are TRBV28 and TRBJ2-7; 11 nucleotides agree with TRBD2. V gave up 7 bases and J gave up 9 bases; unmatched junction bases: 14. The CDR3 loop spans 15 amino acids. CDR1 MDHEN and CDR2 SYDVKM come from the germline V gene. The CDR3 DNA reads TGTGCCAGCAATCCTTCTCTAGCGGGAGGTGTGATGCAGTACTTC. Protein product: CASNPSLAGGVMQYF.

The chain combines TRBV30 with TRBJ1-6; 11 nucleotides agree with TRBD1. The CDR3 runs 16 residues. V was pared by 2 bases and J by 10 bases, with 10 bases of the junction left unmatched. CDR1 and CDR2 (germline): GTSNPN, SVGIG (reference sequence). CDR3 amino acids: CAWSSPSGTGGSPLHF. As DNA, the CDR3 is TGTGCCTGGAGTTCTCCATCGGGGACAGGGGGGTCACCCCTCCACTTT.

V usage is TRBV3-1 (or the pseudogene TRBV3-2) and J usage is TRBJ2-1; 11 nucleotides line up with TRBD2. The CDR3 is 15 residues long. V shed 4 bases and J 7 bases; nucleotides not matched to a gene: 6. CDR1 and CDR2 from the germline V gene are LGHDT and YNNKEL (reference sequence). The CDR3 DNA reads TGTGCCAGCAGCCTCTTAGCGGGAGGGCGTAATGAGCAGTTCTTC. Its translation is CASSLLAGGRNEQFF.

V is TRBV5-6 and J is TRBJ2-5, with TRBD1 matching 12 bases. CDR1 and CDR2 (germline): SGHDT, YYEEEE. The ends lost 3 bases at V and 5 bases at J; junction bases unmatched: 8. The CDR3 loop spans 16 amino acids. CDR3 region: CASSSWDRGRLETQYF. The CDR3 DNA reads as TGTGCCAGCAGCTCTTGGGACAGGGGGCGGTTGGAGACCCAGTACTTC.